These 25 T cell receptor beta chains were sequenced from one sample in a study of cytomegalovirus exposure and HLA in healthy donors. It was with 60 Vbeta and 13 Jbeta primers that the PCR ran. Sequencing was performed with immunoSEQ multiplex PCR; in TCRdb, only in-frame clones are kept and a portion is missing. The sample yields 140,000 to 150,000 clones, about 76% seen once. Sequenced material: PBMCs. The receptors here all came from a male donor in good health and CMV-seronegative.

The V gene is TRBV6-1, the J gene TRBJ1-2, with D unclear. V was cut by 1 base and J by 7 bases, with 4 bases left in between. The CDR3 runs to 11 residues. Germline lookup yields CDR1 MNHNS and CDR2 SASEGT. The CDR3 spells CASSEESGYTF. CDR3 nucleotides: TGTGCCAGCAGTGAAGAGAGTGGCTACACCTTC.

V is TRBV30 and J is TRBJ2-5; the match to TRBD1 covers 8 bases. The CDR3 sequence is 15 residues long. V gave up 1 base and J gave up 4 bases; unmatched junction bases: 8. CDR1 and CDR2 from the germline V gene are GTSNPN and SVGIG (reference sequence). CDR3 in amino acids: CAWSARQGLGETQYF. CDR3 sequence (DNA): TGTGCCTGGAGTGCCAGACAGGGGCTCGGAGAGACCCAGTACTTC.

This sequence joins TRBV15 and TRBJ1-4, with TRBD1 matching 10 bases. Germline V gene data show CDR1 as LNHNV and CDR2 as YYDKDF (reference sequence). Germline trimming cut 3 bases from V and 5 bases from J; bases unmatched to any gene: 0. The CDR3 is 14 residues long. The CDR3 DNA reads TGTGCCACCAGCAGGGGACAGGGGAATGAAAAACTGTTTTTT. Protein product: CATSRGQGNEKLFF.

This rearrangement joins TRBV5-4 to TRBJ2-2; D ambiguous. Trimming cost V 0 bases and J 2 bases, with 11 bases left between them. CDR1 SGHNT and CDR2 YYREEE come from the germline V gene (reference sequence). This CDR3 contains 16 residues. This chain's CDR3 is CASSLATRRNTGELFF. CDR3 in DNA: TGTGCCAGCAGCTTGGCTACCCGAAGAAACACCGGGGAGCTGTTTTTT.

The genes are TRBV10-3 and TRBJ2-1, with 10 bases lining up with TRBD1. J gave up 10 bases and V 6 bases, and 9 bases lay outside the gene matches. Germline loops: CDR1 ENHRY, CDR2 SYGVKD. This CDR3 contains 14 residues. This CDR3 is CAIRGQGSKGEQFF. The CDR3 DNA sequence: TGTGCCATCAGGGGACAGGGGTCAAAGGGAGAGCAGTTCTTC.

This chain joins TRBV27 and TRBJ2-7, with TRBD1 identical over 8 bases. Germline V CDR1 and CDR2: MNHEY, SMNVEV (reference sequence). The length of the CDR3 is 11 residues. The junction had 4 bases not matched to a gene; V was cut back by 9 bases and J by 6 bases. CDR3 coding DNA: TGTGCCAGTAGCAGGGGGCTCGAGCAGTACTTC. Translation: CASSRGLEQYF.

The chain couples TRBV5-1 to TRBJ1-1, with 7 bases lining up with TRBD1. Germline-derived CDR1 and CDR2 are SGHRS and YFSETQ. Germline trimming cut 4 bases from V and 6 bases from J; bases unmatched to any gene: 9. The CDR3 runs 14 residues. The chain's CDR3 is CASSIRQGGAEAFF. DNA for the CDR3: TGCGCCAGCAGCATCAGACAGGGTGGGGCTGAAGCTTTCTTT.

This clone was seen only a few times. The gene calls are TRBV11-2 and TRBJ2-2, with D maybe TRBD2 (5 bases). Between the trimmed V and J ends, which lost 3 bases and 3 bases, there was a span of 8 bases. Per germline, CDR1 SGHAT and CDR2 FQNNGV. The CDR3 runs to 14 residues. For the CDR3, the DNA is TGTGCCAGCAGCTTCGGAGGCGACACCGGGGAGCTGTTTTTT. Protein: CASSFGGDTGELFF. Drawing the rest from reference TRBV11-2 and TRBJ2-2, the complete variable domain is EAGVAQSPRYKIIEKRQSVAFWCNPISGHATLYWYQQILGQGPKLLIQFQNNGVVDDSQLPKDRFSAERLKGVDSTLKIQPAKLEDSAVYLCASSFGGDTGELFFGEGSRLTVL.

This clone was picked up a small number of times. The CDR3 DNA is TGTGCCAGCACCCCGGTGGGCGGCACAGATACGCAGTATTTT. It codes for CASTPVGGTDTQYF. The chain uses TRBV9 and TRBJ2-3; no clear D gene. V lost 6 bases, J lost 1 base, and 12 bases lay in between. Germline values: CDR1 SGDLS, CDR2 YYNGEE. CDR3 length: 14 residues.

This clone was recorded once. This rearrangement joins TRBV9 to TRBJ2-2; 10 bases fit TRBD2. The CDR3 has 16 amino acids. Per germline, CDR1 SGDLS and CDR2 YYNGEE. Trimming took 0 bases from V and 6 from J; bases not matched to a gene: 5. This CDR3 is CASSVGVAGGPGELFF. The CDR3, as DNA: TGTGCCAGCAGCGTAGGCGTAGCGGGGGGACCCGGGGAGCTGTTTTTT.

This rearrangement joins TRBV5-1 to TRBJ2-2; D is possibly TRBD1 (6 bases). The germline CDR1 and CDR2 sequences are SGHRS and YFSETQ. The CDR3 spans 14 residues. Between the trimmed V and J ends, which lost 4 bases and 4 bases, there was a span of 11 bases. CDR3 loop: CASSTGQSTGELFF. In DNA form, the CDR3 reads TGCGCCAGCAGCACAGGGCAGTCCACCGGGGAGCTGTTTTTT.

The chain has TRBV28 and TRBJ2-2; 9 bases align to TRBD2. Unmatched junction bases numbered 4, after V lost 6 bases and J lost 2 bases. This CDR3 contains 15 residues. Germline V lookup: CDR1 MDHEN, CDR2 SYDVKM. The CDR3 loop is CASRPTSGNTGELFF. In DNA, the CDR3 is TGTGCCAGCAGACCGACTAGCGGAAACACCGGGGAGCTGTTTTTT.

In its sample, this clone was seen a few times. The J gene is TRBJ2-7, the V gene TRBV28; D call uncertain. Germline values: CDR1 MDHEN, CDR2 SYDVKM. V lost 1 base, J lost 1 base, and 11 bases lay in between. The CDR3 has 15 residues. The CDR3, as DNA: TGTGCCAGCAGTTTATTACCTACGTCATCCTACGAGCAGTACTTC. Protein sequence: CASSLLPTSSYEQYF.

The chain recombines TRBV5-1 with TRBJ2-7; 11 bases are a match to TRBD1. CDR3 length: 16 amino acids. V gave up 6 bases and J gave up 2 bases; unmatched junction bases: 10. Per germline, CDR1 SGHRS and CDR2 YFSETQ. CDR3 in DNA: TGCGCCAGCACCCCACAACCGGGACAGGGGGCCTACGAGCAGTACTTC. As protein: CASTPQPGQGAYEQYF. The full variable domain, its missing parts supplied by reference TRBV5-1 and TRBJ2-7, is KAGVTQTPRYLIKTRGQQVTLSCSPISGHRSVSWYQQTPGQGLQFLFEYFSETQRNKGNFPGRFSGRQFSNSRSEMNVSTLELGDSALYLCASTPQPGQGAYEQYFGPGTRLTVT.

The chain employs TRBV6-1 and TRBJ2-7; D may be TRBD2 (5 bases). Germline V lookup: CDR1 MNHNS, CDR2 SASEGT. V lost 8 bases and J 0 bases, leaving 14 bases between the germline ends. This CDR3 spans 14 amino acids. In nucleotides, the CDR3 is TGTGCCAGCCGAATCCGGGGTGCCTCCTACGAGCAGTACTTC. It yields the protein CASRIRGASYEQYF.

J is TRBJ2-3 and V is TRBV27; possible D gene TRBD2, 5 bases. Looked up from germline, CDR1 is MNHEY and CDR2 is SMNVEV (reference sequence). The CDR3 totals 14 residues. Deletions cut 4 bases from V and 4 bases from J, with 12 bases between. CDR3 nucleotide sequence: TGTGCCAGCAGTTCCTGGGGAGCCCCAGATACGCAGTATTTT. It translates to CASSSWGAPDTQYF.

The chain employs TRBV13 and TRBJ1-1; D not certain. V shed 4 bases and J shed 5 bases, with 8 bases lying between them. The CDR3 length is 12 residues. Germline V gene lookup returns CDR1 PRHDT and CDR2 FYEKMQ (reference sequence). The CDR3 DNA follows: TGTGCCAGCAGCTCCGGGAGAACTGAAGCTTTCTTT. Its protein product is CASSSGRTEAFF.

This clone came up a few times. The chain employs TRBV10-2 and TRBJ1-2; 10 positions match TRBD1. CDR1 is WSHSY and CDR2 is SAAADI in the germline V gene. The trim removed 1 base at V and 10 bases at J, leaving 3 bases unmatched. The CDR3 contains 13 residues. The CDR3 coding sequence is TGCGCCAGCAGTGAGTGGACAGGGGGGTCCTACACCTTC. This translates into CASSEWTGGSYTF.

CDR3 DNA: TGTGCCAGCAGGAGGGACAAATCCTACGAGCAGTACTTC. Its protein is CASRRDKSYEQYF. The chain links TRBV2 to TRBJ2-7, with D possibly TRBD1 on 6 matching bases. Trimming removed 6 bases from V and 1 base from J, with 10 bases in between. Germline CDR1 is SNHLY and CDR2 is FYNNEI. This CDR3 is 13 amino acids long.

The chain recombines TRBV7-9 with TRBJ1-1, with D possibly matching TRBD1 (5 bases). Germline CDR1 is SEHNR and CDR2 is FQNEAQ (reference sequence). The CDR3 sequence is 13 residues long. Trimming left V 3 bases short and J 5 bases short, with 10 bases between. DNA of the CDR3: TGTGCCAGCAGCTTCTTCGGGGGGACTGAAGCTTTCTTT. This gives the protein CASSFFGGTEAFF.

This clone was seen a single time. One end of the junction fails to match germline, which may point to a read error. The chain employs TRBV19 and TRBJ2-6, with D possibly being TRBD1 (5 bases). This CDR3 comprises 15 residues. Germline-derived CDR1 and CDR2 are LNHDA and SQIVND (reference sequence). The CDR3 sequence is CATRAQGSGANGLTF. The CDR3 region has the DNA TGTGCCACTCGGGCCCAGGGCTCTGGGGCCAACGGCCTGACTTTC.

V usage is TRBV15 and J usage is TRBJ2-5; TRBD1 agrees at 7 bases. CDR3 length: 16 amino acids. J gave up 2 bases and V 1 base, and 7 bases lay outside the gene matches. The germline CDR1 and CDR2 sequences are LNHNV and YYDKDF (reference sequence). For the CDR3, the DNA is TGTGCCACCAGCAGAGCCGCGTACAGGGGTCAAGAGACCCAGTACTTC. Residues: CATSRAAYRGQETQYF.

The V and J genes are TRBV4-3 and TRBJ2-7; a possible D gene is TRBD2 (5 bases). The V end was cut by 1 base, the J end by 6 bases, with 10 bases between. Germline V gene sequence: CDR1 LGHNA, CDR2 YSLEER. The CDR3 has 13 amino acids. CDR3 in DNA: TGCGCCAGCAGCCAAGGTAGACGGGGCGAGCAGTACTTC. Protein: CASSQGRRGEQYF.

This rearrangement joins TRBV28 to TRBJ2-2; TRBD2 aligns across 7 bases. With V trimmed by 5 bases and J by 5 bases, 2 bases remained unmatched. This CDR3 contains 13 residues. The germline V gene has CDR1 MDHEN and CDR2 SYDVKM. For the CDR3, the DNA is TGTGCCAGCAGTCAACTAGCGACCGGGGAGCTGTTTTTT. Translating gives CASSQLATGELFF.

The chain recombines TRBV11-2 with TRBJ2-3, with D perhaps matching TRBD1 (7 bases). Germline lookup yields CDR1 SGHAT and CDR2 FQNNGV. The CDR3 is made up of 16 amino acids. V was cut by 0 bases and J by 2 bases, with 12 bases left in between. CDR3 sequence reads: CASSLEGGQLTDTQYF. The CDR3 nucleotides read TGTGCCAGCAGCTTAGAGGGGGGACAGCTCACAGATACGCAGTATTTT.